Presented here are 10 T cell receptor beta chains from one specimen sequenced in a study of beta chain features in type 1 diabetes. Study-wide results and limits: TCRB CDR3s from Type 1 diabetes patients were moderately but significantly shorter in all four CD4+ subsets.

The authors reverse transcribed all of the isolated RNA, so sequencing captured expressed TCRB transcripts. Sequencing used immunoSEQ multiplex PCR; TCRdb keeps in-frame clones, though not all of them. The repertoire holds a few hundred thousand clones, 9.5% to 10% seen once, with about 0.63% in the top ten. No antigens are known for them. The sequenced sample was central memory CD4+ T cells from blood. These receptors were collected from a man aged 30 to 45 with type 1 diabetes.

In this sample, this clone turned up a few times. V is TRBV27 and J is TRBJ1-5; tentatively, D is TRBD1 (5 bases). Germline V gene data show CDR1 as MNHEY and CDR2 as SMNVEV (reference sequence). This CDR3 is 15 amino acids long. With 6 bases removed from V and 2 bases from J, the gap between germline ends came to 14 bases. For the CDR3, the DNA is TGTGCCAGCAGATCATGGCAGGGAGGCAATCAGCCCCAGCATTTT. Encoded protein: CASRSWQGGNQPQHF.

The J gene is TRBJ2-5, the V gene TRBV5-4, with D maybe TRBD1 (6 bases). The DNA end is a closer match to TRBJ2-7, so the J assignment may be wrong. From germline, CDR1 is SGHNT and CDR2 YYREEE (reference sequence). The CDR3 extends over 16 amino acids. This CDR3 is CASSLGGRGAFYEQYF. The CDR3 nucleotides read TGTGCCAGCAGCTTGGGTGGCAGGGGCGCCTTTTACGAGCAGTACTTC.

CDR3 region: CASSHDYQETQYF. DNA for the CDR3: TGCGCCAGCAGCCACGACTACCAAGAGACCCAGTACTTC. The chain couples TRBV5-1 to TRBJ2-5; D gene unclear. Trimming shortened V by 4 bases and J by 0 bases, and 7 bases separated the two germline ends. Germline-derived CDR1 and CDR2 are SGHRS and YFSETQ. This CDR3 is 13 amino acids long.

The CDR3 sequence: CASSITTVGDTEAFF. The CDR3 nucleotides read TGTGCCAGTAGTATCACGACTGTGGGGGACACTGAAGCTTTCTTT. The chain combines TRBV19 with TRBJ1-1, with D possibly matching TRBD1 (5 bases). This CDR3 contains 15 residues. Germline CDR1 and CDR2: LNHDA and SQIVND (reference sequence). Trimming cost V 3 bases and J 3 bases, with 14 bases left between them.

This clone was found a few times. The chain links TRBV5-4 to TRBJ2-5; D tentatively reads TRBD1 or TRBD2 (5 bases each). With 1 base removed from V and 5 bases from J, the gap between germline ends came to 12 bases. Germline CDR1 SGHNT, CDR2 YYREEE (reference sequence). This CDR3 is built from 14 residues. CDR3 DNA sequence: TGTGCCAGCAGCTTGAGTCGGGACGGGGAGACCCAGTACTTC. Protein sequence: CASSLSRDGETQYF. Based on the CDR3 plus reference TRBV5-4 and TRBJ2-5, the full variable domain is ETGVTQSPTHLIKTRGQQVTLRCSSQSGHNTVSWYQQALGQGPQFIFQYYREEENGRGNFPPRFSGLQFPNYSSELNVNALELDDSALYLCASSLSRDGETQYFGPGTRLLVL.

This clone was found many times. The J gene is TRBJ2-7, the V gene TRBV5-8; 8 bases align to TRBD1. The CDR3 is 15 amino acids. CDR1 is SGHTS and CDR2 is YDEGEE in the germline V gene. The J segment lost 6 bases and the V segment lost 0 bases, leaving 8 bases of the junction unmatched. The CDR3 loop is CASSLVQGATPEQYF. The CDR3 nucleotides read TGTGCCAGCAGCTTGGTCCAGGGGGCCACGCCCGAGCAGTACTTC.

The V gene is TRBV6-6, the J gene TRBJ1-2, with 7 bases that match TRBD1. In germline, CDR1 is MNHNY, CDR2 SVGAGI (reference sequence). With 2 bases clipped from V and 3 bases from J, the junction kept 3 bases outside the gene matches. The CDR3 consists of 14 residues. CDR3 sequence: CASSYPQGHYGYTF. The CDR3 region has the DNA TGTGCCAGCAGTTACCCACAGGGGCACTATGGCTACACCTTC.

The V gene is TRBV9, the J gene TRBJ2-5; TRBD2 agrees at 14 bases. Germline assignment: CDR1 SGDLS and CDR2 YYNGEE. The CDR3 has 15 residues. After removal of 4 bases from V and 5 bases from J, the junction contained 4 bases not matched to a gene. The CDR3 nucleotides read TGTGCCAGCAGCCGGACTAGCGGGAGGTTGGAGACCCAGTACTTC. It specifies CASSRTSGRLETQYF.

This clone was picked up a small number of times. The rearrangement uses TRBV7-9 and TRBJ1-5; 9 bases are shared with TRBD1. The CDR3 sequence is 14 residues long. Germline V gene sequence: CDR1 SEHNR, CDR2 FQNEAQ (reference sequence). The junction had 5 bases not matched to a gene; V was cut back by 4 bases and J by 7 bases. CDR3 in amino acids: CASSSTTGGQPQHF. The CDR3 DNA reads as TGTGCCAGCAGCTCAACCACAGGGGGCCAGCCCCAGCATTTT.

The chain is built from TRBV7-3 and TRBJ1-5; a weak D match, TRBD1 (5 bases). The V end lost 3 bases, the J end lost 1 base, and 7 bases lay between the germline ends. The germline V gene encodes CDR1 SGHTA and CDR2 FQGTGA. The CDR3 consists of 14 residues. CDR3 sequence: CASSFSGSNQPQHF. CDR3 bases: TGTGCCAGCAGCTTCTCAGGGAGCAATCAGCCCCAGCATTTT. Together with reference TRBV7-3 and TRBJ1-5, the CDR3 gives the full variable domain: GAGVSQTPSNKVTEKGKYVELRCDPISGHTALYWYRQSLGQGPEFLIYFQGTGAADDSGLPNDRFFAVRPEGSVSTLKIQRTERGDSAVYLCASSFSGSNQPQHFGDGTRLSIL.